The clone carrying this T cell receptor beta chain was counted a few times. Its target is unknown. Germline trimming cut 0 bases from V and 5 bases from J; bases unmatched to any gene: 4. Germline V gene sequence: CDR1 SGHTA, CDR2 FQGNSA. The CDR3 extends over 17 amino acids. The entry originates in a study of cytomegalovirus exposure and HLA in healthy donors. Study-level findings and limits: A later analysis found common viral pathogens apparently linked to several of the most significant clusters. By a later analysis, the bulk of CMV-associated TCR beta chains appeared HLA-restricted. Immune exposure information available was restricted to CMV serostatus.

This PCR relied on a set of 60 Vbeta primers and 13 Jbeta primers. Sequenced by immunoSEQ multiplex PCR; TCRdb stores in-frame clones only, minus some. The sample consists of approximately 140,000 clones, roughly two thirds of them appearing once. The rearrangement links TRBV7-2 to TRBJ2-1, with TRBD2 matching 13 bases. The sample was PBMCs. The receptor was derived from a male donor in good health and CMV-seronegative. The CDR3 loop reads CASSLARLAGGHNEQFF. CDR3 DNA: TGTGCCAGCAGCTTAGCCCGACTAGCGGGGGGCCACAATGAGCAGTTCTTC. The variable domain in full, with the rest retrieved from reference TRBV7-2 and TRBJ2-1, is GAGVSQSPSNKVTEKGKDVELRCDPISGHTALYWYRQSLGQGLEFLIYFQGNSAPDKSGLPSDRFSAERTGGSVSTLTIQRTQQEDSAVYLCASSLARLAGGHNEQFFGPGTRLTVL.